The table lists the clone carrying this T cell receptor (beta chain) with a few counts. Its antigen is unidentified. The germline gives CDR1 MNHEY, CDR2 SVGEGT. The CDR3 length is 15 residues. Trimming cost V 0 bases and J 4 bases, with 10 bases left between them. This sample is drawn from a study of blood T cells in healthy people across ages. Overall study results and limits: A strong correlation was found between TCR beta diversity and the percentage of naive T cells.

Then a second PCR, running roughly 7 to 12 cycles, was carried out with a sample-barcoded 5' primer and a J-beta primer mix. TCRdb processed the 5' RACE reads anew with MiXCR; each CDR3 protein has one entry. This table holds about 1.1 million distinct CDR3 sequences, 35% to 40% found once. The rearrangement joins TRBV6-2 or TRBV6-3 to TRBJ1-5; the D is unclear. The sample was blood. This receptor was obtained from a man younger than 35 in good health. As DNA, the CDR3 is TGTGCCAGCAGTTACTCGATAAAGAGAAATCAGCCCCAGCATTTT. It encodes CASSYSIKRNQPQHF.